The source of this T cell receptor (beta chain) is a study of human T cells and chemical hapten exposure. The sample's time point: patch test 3, about 24 weeks after DPC sensitization. The treatment denotes: therapeutic diphenylcyclopropenone sensitization with weekly scalp DPC. Germline V CDR1 and CDR2: DFQATT, SNEGSKA (reference sequence). The CDR3 extends over 18 amino acids. V shed 0 bases, J shed 0 bases, and the junction held 5 bases outside the gene matches. The study used a library that attached unique molecular identifiers to individual cDNA molecules. Using its own MiXCR run on the RACE reads, TCRdb lists one record per CDR3 protein. The repertoire holds 100,000 or so distinct CDR3 sequences, with about 34% as singletons. This clonotype was seen only a few times.

The receptor's source is a man aged 35-49 years with alopecia areata. Some clones in this sample may be carry-over from other donors' samples. The sample was whole blood, taken in connection with sensitization to the hapten diphenylcyclopropenone (DPC). The chain joins TRBV20-1 to TRBJ2-1; TRBD2 matches at 13 bases. CDR3 DNA: TGCAGTGCTAGAGATTCTTGGACTAGCGGGAGCTCCTACAATGAGCAGTTCTTC. Translated: CSARDSWTSGSSYNEQFF.